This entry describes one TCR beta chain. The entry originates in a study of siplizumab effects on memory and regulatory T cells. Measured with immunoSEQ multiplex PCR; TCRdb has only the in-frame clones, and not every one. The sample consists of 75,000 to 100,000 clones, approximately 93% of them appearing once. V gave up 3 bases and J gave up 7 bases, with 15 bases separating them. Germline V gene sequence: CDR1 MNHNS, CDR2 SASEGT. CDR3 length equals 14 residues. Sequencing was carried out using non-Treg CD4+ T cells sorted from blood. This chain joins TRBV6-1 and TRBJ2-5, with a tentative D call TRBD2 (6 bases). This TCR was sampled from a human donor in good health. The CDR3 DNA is TGTGCCAGCAGTGAGGGGGGTGGGGTACGGACCCAGTACTTC. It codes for CASSEGGGVRTQYF.